Here is one T cell receptor (beta chain) with its context. Using its own MiXCR run on the 5' RACE reads, TCRdb lists one record per CDR3 protein. This table holds a few hundred thousand distinct CDR3 sequences, about 17% found once. The CDR3 is made up of 15 amino acids. The V end lost 0 bases, the J end lost 2 bases, and 10 bases lay between the germline ends. From germline, CDR1 is LNHNV and CDR2 YYDKDF (reference sequence). This sample stems from a study of T cells after yellow fever vaccination. The sequences come from PBMCs, collected before the yellow fever booster vaccination. The V call is TRBV15, the J call TRBJ1-2; the D gene is possibly TRBD1 (5 bases). The sequence came from a man aged 18 to 30 who received the YFV17D yellow fever vaccine. CDR3 nucleotides: TGTGCCACCAGCAGAGATTGGGCAGGGAACTATGGCTACACCTTC. Translating gives CATSRDWAGNYGYTF.